These T cell receptor beta chains were read from a single sample in a study of blood T cell repertoires in COVID-19. Measured with immunoSEQ multiplex PCR; TCRdb has only the in-frame clones, and not every one. The sample lists some 340,000 clones, more than 90% occurring once. The sample taken for sequencing was PBMCs or T cells enriched from blood (not recorded which). The receptor set was obtained from a woman in her twenties or thirties who had been exposed to COVID-19. Each CDR3 is given with its conserved first and last residue. Each record gives: D gene, clone size, V gene, J gene, CDR3 DNA, CDR3 protein. A D gene is named only where the DNA matches it firmly. Expanded clones are given a class, and other clones once, few, many or no size at all.

d_call: -; clone_size: -; v_call: TRBV5-1; j_call: TRBJ1-4; cdr3_nt: TGCGCCAGCTGTATGTTTCCCGCAACTAATGAAAAACTGTTTTTT; cdr3_aa: CASCMFPATNEKLFF
d_call: TRBD2; clone_size: -; v_call: TRBV11-2; j_call: TRBJ2-1; cdr3_nt: TGTGCCAGCAATCCTAGGCGGGGGGATAGCGGGACTGAGCAGTTCTTC; cdr3_aa: CASNPRRGDSGTEQFF
d_call: TRBD2; clone_size: -; v_call: TRBV11-2; j_call: TRBJ2-1; cdr3_nt: TGTGCCAGCAGCTTAGGTAGCGGGGGGGTCACGCCCTACAATGAGCAGTTCTTC; cdr3_aa: CASSLGSGGVTPYNEQFF
d_call: -; clone_size: -; v_call: TRBV19; j_call: TRBJ1-2; cdr3_nt: TGTGCCAGTAGTATCACCTCGGCAGGAACCTATGGCTACACCTTC; cdr3_aa: CASSITSAGTYGYTF
d_call: -; clone_size: -; v_call: TRBV24-1; j_call: TRBJ1-6; cdr3_nt: TGTGCCACCAGTGAGGGCAGTAACTCACCCCTCCACTTT; cdr3_aa: CATSEGSNSPLHF
d_call: TRBD1; clone_size: -; v_call: TRBV19; j_call: TRBJ1-6; cdr3_nt: TGTGCCAGTAGTACGGACAGGACCTTTGGGGCCCTCCACTTT; cdr3_aa: CASSTDRTFGALHF
d_call: -; clone_size: -; v_call: TRBV25-1; j_call: TRBJ2-3; cdr3_nt: TGTGCCAGCAGTAGGGGGGGACACGATACGCAGTATTTT; cdr3_aa: CASSRGGHDTQYF
d_call: TRBD1; clone_size: -; v_call: TRBV29-1; j_call: TRBJ2-1; cdr3_nt: TGCAGCGTGGACCGGACAGGGGGCTCCTACAATGAGCAGTTCTTC; cdr3_aa: CSVDRTGGSYNEQFF
d_call: TRBD1; clone_size: -; v_call: TRBV27; j_call: TRBJ1-2; cdr3_nt: TGTGCCAGCAGTGCTACCCGACAGGGCTATGGCTACACCTTC; cdr3_aa: CASSATRQGYGYTF
d_call: TRBD1; clone_size: -; v_call: TRBV6-1; j_call: TRBJ2-7; cdr3_nt: TGTGCCAGCAGTGAAGCCCAGGGGGCAGGGACCTACGAGCAGTACTTC; cdr3_aa: CASSEAQGAGTYEQYF
d_call: -; clone_size: -; v_call: TRBV5-5; j_call: TRBJ2-7; cdr3_nt: TGTGCCAGCAGCTTGGGATACAAAACCTCCTACGAGCAGTACTTC; cdr3_aa: CASSLGYKTSYEQYF
d_call: TRBD1; clone_size: -; v_call: TRBV12-5; j_call: TRBJ1-5; cdr3_nt: TGTGCTAGTGGTTTGACAGGGGCTCAGCCCCAGCATTTT; cdr3_aa: CASGLTGAQPQHF
d_call: -; clone_size: -; v_call: TRBV10-3; j_call: TRBJ1-1; cdr3_nt: TGTGCCATCAGTGAGCGGTTCACTGAAGCTTTCTTT; cdr3_aa: CAISERFTEAFF
d_call: TRBD1; clone_size: -; v_call: TRBV6-1; j_call: TRBJ1-5; cdr3_nt: TGTGCCAGCAGTGATCAGGGGGCGCTTAGCAATCAGCCCCAGCATTTT; cdr3_aa: CASSDQGALSNQPQHF
d_call: -; clone_size: -; v_call: TRBV28; j_call: TRBJ1-5; cdr3_nt: TGTGCCAGCAGAGGGGCCCAGGGGCGAAATCAGCCCCAGCATTTT; cdr3_aa: CASRGAQGRNQPQHF
d_call: TRBD2; clone_size: -; v_call: TRBV5-4; j_call: TRBJ2-5; cdr3_nt: TGTGCCAGCAGTAGGGAGCGGGGGAGTCAAGAGACCCAGTACTTC; cdr3_aa: CASSRERGSQETQYF
d_call: TRBD1; clone_size: -; v_call: TRBV19; j_call: TRBJ1-5; cdr3_nt: TGTGCCACCGGTAGGACAGGGATCGGGCAGCCCCAGCATTTT; cdr3_aa: CATGRTGIGQPQHF
d_call: -; clone_size: few; v_call: TRBV10-3; j_call: TRBJ1-6; cdr3_nt: TGTGCCATCAGTGGACCGGACAGAGAGAGCTCCTATAATTCACCCCTCCACTTT; cdr3_aa: CAISGPDRESSYNSPLHF
d_call: -; clone_size: -; v_call: TRBV11-3; j_call: TRBJ2-3; cdr3_nt: TGTGCCAGCAGCTCCCGCGGGGTTAGCACAGATACGCAGTATTTT; cdr3_aa: CASSSRGVSTDTQYF
d_call: TRBD1; clone_size: -; v_call: TRBV5-1; j_call: TRBJ1-2; cdr3_nt: TGCGCCAGCAGCTTGTTATCGTTGGGACAGGCCCTCGGTGGCTACACCTTC; cdr3_aa: CASSLLSLGQALGGYTF
d_call: -; clone_size: -; v_call: TRBV6-5; j_call: TRBJ1-1; cdr3_nt: TGTGCCAGCAGTACGGAGGGGAACACTGAAGCTTTCTTT; cdr3_aa: CASSTEGNTEAFF
d_call: -; clone_size: -; v_call: TRBV3-1/TRBV3-2; j_call: TRBJ1-1; cdr3_nt: TGTGCCAGCAGCGATCCAGGGTTGAACACTGAAGCTTTCTTT; cdr3_aa: CASSDPGLNTEAFF
d_call: -; clone_size: -; v_call: TRBV29-1; j_call: TRBJ1-6; cdr3_nt: TGCAGCGTTCGGGTTGGCGATAATTCACCCCTCCACTTT; cdr3_aa: CSVRVGDNSPLHF
d_call: -; clone_size: -; v_call: TRBV19; j_call: TRBJ1-1; cdr3_nt: TGTGCCAGTAGTATAGCCCTCTGGCCCCCACAGACTGAAGCTTTCTTT; cdr3_aa: CASSIALWPPQTEAFF
d_call: -; clone_size: -; v_call: TRBV27; j_call: TRBJ1-5; cdr3_nt: TGTGCCACCAGAACGGGGGACAATCAGCCCCAGCATTTT; cdr3_aa: CATRTGDNQPQHF
d_call: -; clone_size: -; v_call: TRBV4-2; j_call: TRBJ1-2; cdr3_nt: TGTGCCAGCACGGTGAGTGGAGTGGATCATGGCTACACCTTC; cdr3_aa: CASTVSGVDHGYTF
d_call: -; clone_size: -; v_call: TRBV7-9; j_call: TRBJ1-2; cdr3_nt: TGTGCCAGCAGCCCGCCCGGGACACCCGATGTGGGCTACACCTTC; cdr3_aa: CASSPPGTPDVGYTF
d_call: TRBD1; clone_size: -; v_call: TRBV9; j_call: TRBJ1-4; cdr3_nt: TGTGCCAGCAGCGAAAACAGGGGGCAGAATGAAAAACTGTTTTTT; cdr3_aa: CASSENRGQNEKLFF
d_call: -; clone_size: -; v_call: TRBV5-6; j_call: TRBJ1-6; cdr3_nt: TGTGCCAGCAGCTTGGCCGGGGGACTCAATTCACCCCTCCACTTT; cdr3_aa: CASSLAGGLNSPLHF
d_call: -; clone_size: -; v_call: TRBV7-2; j_call: TRBJ1-5; cdr3_nt: TGTGCCAGCAGCTTGCAGTGGCAGAATCAGCCCCAGCATTTT; cdr3_aa: CASSLQWQNQPQHF
d_call: TRBD1; clone_size: -; v_call: TRBV19; j_call: TRBJ2-5; cdr3_nt: TGTGCCAGTAGTGACAGGGGAGTGGAGACCCAGTACTTC; cdr3_aa: CASSDRGVETQYF
d_call: TRBD1; clone_size: -; v_call: TRBV30; j_call: TRBJ1-2; cdr3_nt: TGTGCCTGGAGCCGGACAGGGTGGGACTATGGCTACACCTTC; cdr3_aa: CAWSRTGWDYGYTF
d_call: TRBD1; clone_size: -; v_call: TRBV5-1; j_call: TRBJ2-1; cdr3_nt: TGCGCCAGCAGCTTAATCCCCGGACAGGAGTACAATGAGCAGTTCTTC; cdr3_aa: CASSLIPGQEYNEQFF
d_call: TRBD1; clone_size: -; v_call: TRBV4-3; j_call: TRBJ1-4; cdr3_nt: TGCGCCAGCAGCCAAGATAGGGGGACAGGGTCTGAAAAACTGTTTTTT; cdr3_aa: CASSQDRGTGSEKLFF
d_call: TRBD1; clone_size: -; v_call: TRBV4-1; j_call: TRBJ1-4; cdr3_nt: TGCGCCAGCAGCCATCCTGACAGGGCTGTGGAAAAACTGTTTTTT; cdr3_aa: CASSHPDRAVEKLFF
d_call: -; clone_size: -; v_call: TRBV29-1; j_call: TRBJ1-2; cdr3_nt: TGCAGCGTTGTGGATCAGGGGAACTATGGCTACACCTTC; cdr3_aa: CSVVDQGNYGYTF
d_call: -; clone_size: -; v_call: TRBV11-2; j_call: TRBJ1-1; cdr3_nt: TGTGCCAGCAGCTTAGACAGGGTACGGACTGAAGCTTTCTTT; cdr3_aa: CASSLDRVRTEAFF
d_call: TRBD2; clone_size: -; v_call: TRBV24-1; j_call: TRBJ2-3; cdr3_nt: TGTGCCACCAGTGGTCGTAGAGCTAGCGGGGGCACAGATACGCAGTATTTT; cdr3_aa: CATSGRRASGGTDTQYF
d_call: TRBD1; clone_size: -; v_call: TRBV7-9; j_call: TRBJ1-1; cdr3_nt: TGTGCCAGCAGCCCGTTACAGGGGGCGAGCACTGAAGCTTTCTTT; cdr3_aa: CASSPLQGASTEAFF
d_call: -; clone_size: -; v_call: TRBV5-4; j_call: TRBJ1-2; cdr3_nt: TGTGCCAGCAGCTCGGCAGGCCCATATGGCTACACCTTC; cdr3_aa: CASSSAGPYGYTF
d_call: -; clone_size: -; v_call: TRBV18; j_call: TRBJ1-5; cdr3_nt: TGTGCCAGCTCAGGAGGATACCTACAAGGGGGACAAACTGGCTCGAATCAGCCCCAGCATTTT; cdr3_aa: CASSGGYLQGGQTGSNQPQHF
d_call: TRBD2; clone_size: -; v_call: TRBV7-9; j_call: TRBJ2-1; cdr3_nt: TGTGCCAGCAGCTTAGCGGGAGCGGGGGCCTACAATGAGCAGTTCTTC; cdr3_aa: CASSLAGAGAYNEQFF
d_call: -; clone_size: -; v_call: TRBV4-3; j_call: TRBJ2-3; cdr3_nt: TGCGCCAGCAGCCAAGATTACAGACCCACAGATACGCAGTATTTT; cdr3_aa: CASSQDYRPTDTQYF
d_call: -; clone_size: -; v_call: TRBV3-1/TRBV3-2; j_call: TRBJ2-5; cdr3_nt: TGTGCCAGCAGCCAAGACCATCGGGGTAGCTACTTC; cdr3_aa: CASSQDHRGSYF
d_call: TRBD1; clone_size: once; v_call: TRBV5-6; j_call: TRBJ2-7; cdr3_nt: TGTGCCAGCAGCCCCGGACAGGGGGATTACGAGCAGTACTTC; cdr3_aa: CASSPGQGDYEQYF
d_call: TRBD1; clone_size: -; v_call: TRBV19; j_call: TRBJ2-7; cdr3_nt: TGTGCCAGTAGTCCGGGACAGGGTAGATACGAGCAGTACTTC; cdr3_aa: CASSPGQGRYEQYF
d_call: TRBD1; clone_size: -; v_call: TRBV27; j_call: TRBJ1-2; cdr3_nt: TGTGCCAGCAGTCACAGGACAGGGGGCGTTGGCGGCTACACCTTC; cdr3_aa: CASSHRTGGVGGYTF
d_call: TRBD2; clone_size: -; v_call: TRBV5-1; j_call: TRBJ2-5; cdr3_nt: TGCGCCAGCAGCCCTTCAACTATACTAGCGGGGGAAGAGACCCAGTACTTC; cdr3_aa: CASSPSTILAGEETQYF
d_call: TRBD1; clone_size: -; v_call: TRBV7-9; j_call: TRBJ1-2; cdr3_nt: TGTGCCAGCAGCTTATGGACACAGGGGAATGGCTACACCTTC; cdr3_aa: CASSLWTQGNGYTF
d_call: -; clone_size: once; v_call: TRBV9; j_call: TRBJ1-2; cdr3_nt: TGTGCCAGCAGCGTAGAGCGCTTCTCGGACTATGGCTACACCTTC; cdr3_aa: CASSVERFSDYGYTF
d_call: -; clone_size: -; v_call: TRBV5-1; j_call: TRBJ1-1; cdr3_nt: TGCGCCAGCAGCTTGAACGGGGGGGAGAACACTGAAGCTTTCTTT; cdr3_aa: CASSLNGGENTEAFF
d_call: -; clone_size: once; v_call: TRBV5-1; j_call: TRBJ1-1; cdr3_nt: TGCGCCAGCAGCTTGACAATATCGTCCACTGAAGCTTTCTTT; cdr3_aa: CASSLTISSTEAFF
d_call: TRBD2; clone_size: -; v_call: TRBV19; j_call: TRBJ2-7; cdr3_nt: TGTGCCAGTAGTATAGCGGGGGGGGACTCCTACGAGCAGTACTTC; cdr3_aa: CASSIAGGDSYEQYF
d_call: TRBD1; clone_size: -; v_call: TRBV6-6; j_call: TRBJ1-4; cdr3_nt: TGTGCCAGCAGTGGGACGACAGGGGCCGGTGAAAAACTGTTTTTT; cdr3_aa: CASSGTTGAGEKLFF